The T cell receptor beta chain described here comes from a study of regulatory and conventional T cells in RAG deficiency. Overall study findings and caveats: Patient subsets had shorter CDR3s; Omenn Treg-Tconv overlap exceeded 85%. Omenn CD25-high CD127-low cells may be activated cells, not true Tregs. Omenn syndrome and CID/AS patients had around 100-fold fewer unique Treg TCR beta sequences, versus approximately 10-fold elsewhere.

For this clone: The antigen remains undetermined.

Regulatory T cells were sorted from blood as CD4+ CD25-high CD127-low cells. The ends were cut back, 7 bases at V and 9 bases at J, with 16 bases in the middle. Germline V CDR1 and CDR2: MNHEY, SMNVEV (reference sequence). The CDR3 is 13 residues long. Data came from immunoSEQ multiplex PCR; TCRdb stores just in-frame clones and leaves some out. The repertoire includes roughly 29,000 clones, 90% to 95% of them detected once, and 0.7% to 0.95% sits in the top ten. Another study also made use of these data, one on regulatory T cells. That paper states: The PCR used 52 TRBV and 13 TRBJ primers. Skewed V and J usage and few unique V-J pairs marked patient repertoires, most in Tregs.

The material sequenced was Tregs sorted from blood. V and J are TRBV27 and TRBJ2-1; possibly TRBD1 or TRBD2 for D (5 bases each). The clonotype comes from a human donor in good health. For the CDR3, the DNA is TGTGCCAGCACCCGTAGTGGGGGAAGTGAGCAGTTCTTC. Amino acid sequence: CASTRSGGSEQFF.